What follows describes a single TCR beta chain. Antigen specificity is unknown. Treatment described: around 19 received Ad26.COV2.S at low or high dose, single or two shots; five or six received placebo; per-sample allocation not given. Sampling was done on day 63 after the first vaccine or placebo injection. These data originate in a study of Ad26.COV2.S vaccination and SARS-CoV-2 variants. Study-level information: Intramuscular Ad26.COV2.S at 5x10^10 or 1x10^11 viral particles. Study-wide points: Placebo recipients trailed vaccine recipients in spike-specific TCR breadth. Responses of T cells in total may have been underestimated by the TCR breadth and depth analyses. Reportedly, after vaccination the spike-specific CD8+ and CD4+ T cell responses displayed substantial breadth.

Profiling relied on immunoSEQ multiplex PCR, and the TCRdb table lists in-frame clones only, not all of them. The profile shows about 440,000 clones, less than 95% of them singletons. This specimen consisted of peripheral blood, obtained in a trial of Ad26.COV2.S vaccine versus placebo. This clonotype was obtained from a person aged 18 to 65 who received the Ad26.COV2.S COVID-19 vaccine or a placebo.

The CDR3 DNA follows: TGCGCCAGCAGCCAAGAAAGATGGGCAGGAGGTAGAGCTGGGGCCAACGTCCTGACTTTC. This encodes CASSQERWAGGRAGANVLTF. The chain carries TRBV4-1 and TRBJ2-6; D may be TRBD2 (5 bases). The CDR3 runs to 20 residues. The germline V gene encodes CDR1 MGHRA and CDR2 YSYEKL. Trimming took off 0 bases at V and 2 bases at J, with 20 bases between the two ends.